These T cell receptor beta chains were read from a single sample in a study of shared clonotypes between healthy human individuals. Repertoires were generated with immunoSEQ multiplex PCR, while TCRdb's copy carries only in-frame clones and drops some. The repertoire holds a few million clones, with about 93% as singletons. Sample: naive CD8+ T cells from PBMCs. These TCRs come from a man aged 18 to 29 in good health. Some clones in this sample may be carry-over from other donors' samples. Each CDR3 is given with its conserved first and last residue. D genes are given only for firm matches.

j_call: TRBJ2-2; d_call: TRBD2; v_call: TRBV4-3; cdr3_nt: TGCGCCAGCAGCCAAGGGACTAGCCGAAACACCGGGGAGCTGTTTTTT; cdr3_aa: CASSQGTSRNTGELFF
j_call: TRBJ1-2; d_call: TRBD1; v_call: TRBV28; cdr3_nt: TGTGCCAGCAGTTTCCCCGGGACAGCCATAAACTATGGCTACACCTTC; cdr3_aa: CASSFPGTAINYGYTF
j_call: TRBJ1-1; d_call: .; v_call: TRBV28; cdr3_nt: TGTGCCAGCAGTTTAGCTCGGTACCCACAGACGGGGGTGAACACTGAAGCTTTCTTT; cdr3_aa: CASSLARYPQTGVNTEAFF
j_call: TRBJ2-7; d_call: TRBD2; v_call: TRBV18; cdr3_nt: TGTGCCAGCTCACCCCGTGGGGCGGGAGGGTCCTACGAGCAGTACTTC; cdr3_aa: CASSPRGAGGSYEQYF
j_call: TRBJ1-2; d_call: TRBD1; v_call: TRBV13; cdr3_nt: TGTGCCAGCAGCTTAGGCAGGGGGTCCTCTTTTAACTATGGCTACACCTTC; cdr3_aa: CASSLGRGSSFNYGYTF
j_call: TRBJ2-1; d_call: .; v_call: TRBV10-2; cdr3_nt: TGCGCCAGCAGTGAGCCCAGCTACAATGAGCAGTTCTTC; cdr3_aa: CASSEPSYNEQFF
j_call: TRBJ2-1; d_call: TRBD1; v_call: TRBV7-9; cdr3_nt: TGTGCCAGCAGCTCAGGGGGAGATGAGCAGTTCTTC; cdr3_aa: CASSSGGDEQFF
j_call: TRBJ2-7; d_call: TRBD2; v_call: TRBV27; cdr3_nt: TGTGCCAGCAGTTGGGGGACTACGGTAGGAGAGCAGTACTTC; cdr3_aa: CASSWGTTVGEQYF
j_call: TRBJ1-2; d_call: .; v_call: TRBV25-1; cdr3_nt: TGTGCCAGCTCGCCGGGGACCCCGATACTCCAATATGGCTACACCTTC; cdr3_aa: CASSPGTPILQYGYTF
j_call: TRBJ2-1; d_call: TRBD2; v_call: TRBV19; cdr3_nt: TGTGCCAGTACCCCGGGGGGGAGAGGTCCCAATGAGCAGTTCTTC; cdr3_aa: CASTPGGRGPNEQFF
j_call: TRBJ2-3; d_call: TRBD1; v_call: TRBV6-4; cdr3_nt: TGTGCCAGCAGTGACCGCGCCCGGACAGGGGGAATTCCCACAGATACGCAGTATTTT; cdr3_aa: CASSDRARTGGIPTDTQYF
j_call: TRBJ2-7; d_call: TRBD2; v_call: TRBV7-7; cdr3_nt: TGTGCCAGCAGCGCAGCGGGACGGGTGGGCGAGCAGTACTTC; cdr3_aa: CASSAAGRVGEQYF
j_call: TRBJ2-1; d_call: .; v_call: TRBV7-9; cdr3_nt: TGTGCCAGCAGCCCACGACCCGCGTTCGGCTATGAGCAGTTCTTC; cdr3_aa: CASSPRPAFGYEQFF
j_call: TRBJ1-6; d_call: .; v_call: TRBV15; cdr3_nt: TGTGCCACCAGCAGAGAAGCGGGAAGTTATAATTCACCCCTCCACTTT; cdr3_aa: CATSREAGSYNSPLHF
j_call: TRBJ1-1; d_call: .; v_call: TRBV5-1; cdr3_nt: TGCGCCAGCAGCTTGTTCTACGGGAGCACTGAAGCTTTCTTT; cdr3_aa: CASSLFYGSTEAFF
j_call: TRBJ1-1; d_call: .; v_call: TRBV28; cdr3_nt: TGTGCCAGCAGTTTATGGGGCTCTGAAGCTTTCTTT; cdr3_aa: CASSLWGSEAFF
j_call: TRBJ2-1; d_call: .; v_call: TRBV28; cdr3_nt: TGTGCCAGCAGTTTGGTTATGGAGGGATCCTACAATGAGCAGTTCTTC; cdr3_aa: CASSLVMEGSYNEQFF
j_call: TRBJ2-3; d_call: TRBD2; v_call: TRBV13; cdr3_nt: TGTGCCAGCAGCTTCCTAGCGGGAGGGCCCACAGATACGCAGTATTTT; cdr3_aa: CASSFLAGGPTDTQYF
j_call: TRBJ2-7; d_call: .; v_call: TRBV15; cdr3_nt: TGTGCCACCAGCACCTGGACTAACACCTACGAGCAGTACTTC; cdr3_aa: CATSTWTNTYEQYF
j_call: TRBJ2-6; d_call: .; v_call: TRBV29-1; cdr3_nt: TGCAGCGCCTACTCTGGGGCCAACGTCCTGACTTTC; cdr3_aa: CSAYSGANVLTF
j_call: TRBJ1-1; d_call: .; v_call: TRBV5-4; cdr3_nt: TGTGCCAGCAGCTTGTTATTAGACAGGAACACTGAAGCTTTCTTT; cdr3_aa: CASSLLLDRNTEAFF
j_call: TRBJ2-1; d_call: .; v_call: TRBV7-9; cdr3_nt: TGTGCCAGCAGCTTATTGAATCGTGGGAATGAGCAGTTCTTC; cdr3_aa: CASSLLNRGNEQFF
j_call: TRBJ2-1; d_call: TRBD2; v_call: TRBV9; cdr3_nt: TGTGCCAGCAGCCCCGCGGGAGATAACAATGAGCAGTTCTTC; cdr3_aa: CASSPAGDNNEQFF
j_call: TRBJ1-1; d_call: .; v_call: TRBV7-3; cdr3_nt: TGTGCCAGCAGCTTAGGGGGAGGAAACACTGAAGCTTTCTTT; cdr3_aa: CASSLGGGNTEAFF
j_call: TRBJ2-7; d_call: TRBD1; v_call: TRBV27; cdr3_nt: TGTGCCAGCAGTGGGCAGACAGGGGTGCTACGGGAGCAGTACTTC; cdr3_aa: CASSGQTGVLREQYF
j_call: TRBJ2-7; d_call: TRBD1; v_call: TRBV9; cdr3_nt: TGTGCCAGCAGCCCGCAGGATAGGGGGACAGGGCCTTACGAGCAGTACTTC; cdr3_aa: CASSPQDRGTGPYEQYF
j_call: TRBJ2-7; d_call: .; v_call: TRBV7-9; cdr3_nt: TGTGCCAGCAGCAGACGGACAGTCGGAGATGAGCAGTACTTC; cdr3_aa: CASSRRTVGDEQYF
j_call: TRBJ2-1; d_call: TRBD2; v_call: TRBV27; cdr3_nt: TGTGCCAGCAGTCTAGCGGGAGGGCCTCTGAATGAGCAGTTCTTC; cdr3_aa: CASSLAGGPLNEQFF
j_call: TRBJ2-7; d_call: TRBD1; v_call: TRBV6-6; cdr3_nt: TGTGCCAGCAGTTACTCGGGACAGGGGTACGAGCAGTACTTC; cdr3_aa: CASSYSGQGYEQYF